This is a list of T cell receptor beta chains from one sample in a study of OX40 agonist ivuxolimab in advanced cancers. Sequencing was performed with immunoSEQ multiplex PCR; in TCRdb, only in-frame clones are kept and a portion is missing. The sample includes under 90,000 clones, around nine tenths of them seen just once. Here the sequenced sample was CD4+ or CD8+ T cells sorted from blood, taken in a trial of the OX40 agonist ivuxolimab. These receptors were collected from an adult with an advanced solid tumor such as melanoma, head and neck, liver or kidney cancer. Each CDR3 is given with its conserved first and last residue. The order of the fields is J gene, clone size, D gene, V gene, CDR3 DNA, CDR3 protein. D genes are given only for firm matches. Clone size is stated in some rows and not others, as once, few, many or a class when expanded.

j_call: TRBJ2-2; clone_size: NA; d_call: NA; v_call: TRBV30; cdr3_nt: TGTGCCTGGAGCCGGGTGGGAACCGGGGAGCTGTTTTTT; cdr3_aa: CAWSRVGTGELFF
j_call: TRBJ2-7; clone_size: NA; d_call: TRBD1; v_call: TRBV5-1; cdr3_nt: TGCGCCAGCAGCCCCGGGACAGGGATCTACGAGCAGTACTTC; cdr3_aa: CASSPGTGIYEQYF
j_call: TRBJ2-1; clone_size: NA; d_call: TRBD2; v_call: TRBV9; cdr3_nt: TGTGCCAGCAGCGCCTCTAGCGGGGGGGAGCAGTTCTTC; cdr3_aa: CASSASSGGEQFF
j_call: TRBJ2-1; clone_size: NA; d_call: NA; v_call: TRBV4-1; cdr3_nt: TGCGCCAGCAGCCAAGAGGAGCCGGGTGAGCAGTTCTTC; cdr3_aa: CASSQEEPGEQFF
j_call: TRBJ1-5; clone_size: NA; d_call: NA; v_call: TRBV7-9; cdr3_nt: TGTACCAGCAGCCGCGCGGCAGGGAGTCAGCCCCAGCATTTT; cdr3_aa: CTSSRAAGSQPQHF
j_call: TRBJ1-5; clone_size: once; d_call: NA; v_call: TRBV5-5; cdr3_nt: TGTGCCAGCAGCCCGGCGGCGGAGCCCCAGCATTTT; cdr3_aa: CASSPAAEPQHF
j_call: TRBJ1-5; clone_size: NA; d_call: NA; v_call: TRBV5-5; cdr3_nt: TGTGCCAGCAGCTTGGCGAATTCTGGCAATCAGCCCCAGCATTTT; cdr3_aa: CASSLANSGNQPQHF
j_call: TRBJ1-5; clone_size: NA; d_call: NA; v_call: TRBV6-5; cdr3_nt: TGTGCCAGCAGTATACAGGCTTCCAATCAGCCCCAGCATTTT; cdr3_aa: CASSIQASNQPQHF
j_call: TRBJ1-2; clone_size: NA; d_call: NA; v_call: TRBV7-9; cdr3_nt: TGTGCCAGCAGCACTACAGGGTATGGCTACACCTTC; cdr3_aa: CASSTTGYGYTF
j_call: TRBJ2-6; clone_size: NA; d_call: NA; v_call: TRBV10-3; cdr3_nt: TGTGCCATCAGTGCCCTGACTGGGGCCAACGTCCTGACTTTC; cdr3_aa: CAISALTGANVLTF
j_call: TRBJ2-6; clone_size: NA; d_call: NA; v_call: TRBV7-9; cdr3_nt: TGTGCCAGCAGCTTAATAGCCGGCTCTGGGGCCAACGTCCTGACTTTC; cdr3_aa: CASSLIAGSGANVLTF
j_call: TRBJ1-5; clone_size: NA; d_call: NA; v_call: TRBV5-1; cdr3_nt: TGCGCCAGCAGCTTGTCGGCCGGGGCGGGTCAGCCCCAGCATTTT; cdr3_aa: CASSLSAGAGQPQHF
j_call: TRBJ1-3; clone_size: NA; d_call: TRBD1; v_call: TRBV27; cdr3_nt: TGTGCCAGCAGTCGGGACAGCACCCGAAACACCATATATTTT; cdr3_aa: CASSRDSTRNTIYF
j_call: TRBJ1-5; clone_size: NA; d_call: NA; v_call: TRBV30; cdr3_nt: TGTGCCTGGAGTGTAAAGAACAATCAGCCCCAGCATTTT; cdr3_aa: CAWSVKNNQPQHF
j_call: TRBJ2-7; clone_size: NA; d_call: TRBD1; v_call: TRBV11-3; cdr3_nt: TGTGCCAGCAGCCACGATTCTTCAGGGGGCTACGAGCAGTACTTC; cdr3_aa: CASSHDSSGGYEQYF
j_call: TRBJ2-2; clone_size: NA; d_call: TRBD2; v_call: TRBV5-1; cdr3_nt: TGCGCCAGCTCGGGGGGTGCGAACACCGGGGAGCTGTTTTTT; cdr3_aa: CASSGGANTGELFF
j_call: TRBJ2-5; clone_size: NA; d_call: TRBD2; v_call: TRBV19; cdr3_nt: TGTGCCAGCAGTACTCGACTAGCGGGCTACCAAGAGACCCAGTACTTC; cdr3_aa: CASSTRLAGYQETQYF
j_call: TRBJ2-7; clone_size: NA; d_call: NA; v_call: TRBV20-1; cdr3_nt: TGCAGTGCTAGGTCCGGAGGGGAGCAGTACTTC; cdr3_aa: CSARSGGEQYF
j_call: TRBJ1-2; clone_size: NA; d_call: NA; v_call: TRBV11-2; cdr3_nt: TGTGCCAGCAGCTTAGGAAGTTTCCCTTGGGGCTACACCTTC; cdr3_aa: CASSLGSFPWGYTF
j_call: TRBJ1-2; clone_size: NA; d_call: NA; v_call: TRBV2; cdr3_nt: TGTGCCAGCAGTCCCCTCTATGGCTACACCTTC; cdr3_aa: CASSPLYGYTF
j_call: TRBJ1-1; clone_size: NA; d_call: TRBD1; v_call: TRBV5-1; cdr3_nt: TGCGCCAGCAGCGTCCGACAGGGACTAAACACTGAAGCTTTCTTT; cdr3_aa: CASSVRQGLNTEAFF
j_call: TRBJ2-3; clone_size: NA; d_call: NA; v_call: TRBV4-2; cdr3_nt: TGTGCCAGCAGCCAAGATGTTCTCGGGGGGCCACGGGAAACAGATACGCAGTATTTT; cdr3_aa: CASSQDVLGGPRETDTQYF
j_call: TRBJ1-1; clone_size: NA; d_call: NA; v_call: TRBV18; cdr3_nt: TGTGCCAGCTCAACGGGACAGAACACTGAAGCTTTCTTT; cdr3_aa: CASSTGQNTEAFF
j_call: TRBJ2-3; clone_size: NA; d_call: TRBD1; v_call: TRBV11-3; cdr3_nt: TGTGCCAGCAGCCCAGCGGACAGGGATATCACAGATACGCAGTATTTT; cdr3_aa: CASSPADRDITDTQYF
j_call: TRBJ2-1; clone_size: NA; d_call: NA; v_call: TRBV28; cdr3_nt: TGTGCCAGCAGTCCGTCCCAAGGGGCCTACAATGAGCAGTTCTTC; cdr3_aa: CASSPSQGAYNEQFF
j_call: TRBJ1-1; clone_size: NA; d_call: NA; v_call: TRBV7-9; cdr3_nt: TGTGCCAGCAGCGACAACACTGAAGCTTTCTTT; cdr3_aa: CASSDNTEAFF
j_call: TRBJ1-5; clone_size: once; d_call: NA; v_call: TRBV19; cdr3_nt: TGTGCCAGTAGTACCCAGGGAATGCGCAATCAGCCCCAGCATTTT; cdr3_aa: CASSTQGMRNQPQHF
j_call: TRBJ2-2; clone_size: once; d_call: TRBD2; v_call: TRBV30; cdr3_nt: TGTGCCTTGACTAGCGGGAGGGCTTTTACCGGGGAGCTGTTTTTT; cdr3_aa: CALTSGRAFTGELFF
j_call: TRBJ2-5; clone_size: NA; d_call: NA; v_call: TRBV5-1; cdr3_nt: TGCGCCAGCAGCTTGGCCGGGAAGGGCAGGAGGGAGACCCAGTACTTC; cdr3_aa: CASSLAGKGRRETQYF
j_call: TRBJ2-2; clone_size: NA; d_call: NA; v_call: TRBV7-2; cdr3_nt: TGTGCCAGCAGCTTAACTCGGGGGACCGGGGAGCTGTTTTTT; cdr3_aa: CASSLTRGTGELFF
j_call: TRBJ1-6; clone_size: NA; d_call: TRBD1; v_call: TRBV27; cdr3_nt: TGTGCCAGCAGTTCGGGACAGGGGAGAACCTATAATTCACCCCTCCACTTT; cdr3_aa: CASSSGQGRTYNSPLHF
j_call: TRBJ2-3; clone_size: NA; d_call: TRBD2; v_call: TRBV10-3; cdr3_nt: TGTGCCATCAGGAGGCGGCGGGAGGGCACAGATACGCAGTATTTT; cdr3_aa: CAIRRRREGTDTQYF
j_call: TRBJ1-2; clone_size: NA; d_call: NA; v_call: TRBV30; cdr3_nt: TGTGCCTGGAGTGTACTATGGGGCGAAGGCTACACCTTC; cdr3_aa: CAWSVLWGEGYTF